This TCR beta chain was recovered during a study of blood T cell repertoires in COVID-19. The repertoire was sequenced with immunoSEQ multiplex PCR; TCRdb's copy has only in-frame clones and lacks some. Among some 50,000 clones listed, approximately 86% were seen once. CDR3 length: 15 amino acids. The V segment lost 5 bases and the J segment 5 bases; nucleotides outside the gene matches: 8. Germline lookup yields CDR1 MDHEN and CDR2 SYDVKM. The sequence derives from an elderly man in a cohort sampled during active COVID-19. Sequencing was carried out using peripheral blood. The chain employs TRBV28 and TRBJ1-4, with TRBD1 matching 7 bases. CDR3 region: CASSHAGTANEKLFF. CDR3 nucleotide sequence: TGTGCCAGCAGTCATGCCGGGACAGCGAATGAAAAACTGTTTTTT.